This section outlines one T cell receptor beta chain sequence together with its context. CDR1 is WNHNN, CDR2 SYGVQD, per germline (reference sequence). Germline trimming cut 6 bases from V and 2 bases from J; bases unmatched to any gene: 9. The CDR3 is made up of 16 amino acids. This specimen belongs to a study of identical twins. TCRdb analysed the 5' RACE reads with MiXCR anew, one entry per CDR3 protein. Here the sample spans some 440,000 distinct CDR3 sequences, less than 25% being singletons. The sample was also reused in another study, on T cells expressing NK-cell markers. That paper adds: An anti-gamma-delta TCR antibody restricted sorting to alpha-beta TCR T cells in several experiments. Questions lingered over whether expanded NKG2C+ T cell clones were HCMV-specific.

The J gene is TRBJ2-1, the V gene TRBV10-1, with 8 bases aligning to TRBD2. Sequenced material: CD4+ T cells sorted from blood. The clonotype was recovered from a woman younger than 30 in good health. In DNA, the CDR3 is TGCGCCAGCAGCTTTAGCGGGAACGGCCCCTACAATGAGCAGTTCTTC. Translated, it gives CASSFSGNGPYNEQFF.